This is a list of T cell receptor beta chains from one sample in a study of T-cell memory formation after mild COVID-19. MiXCR was run by TCRdb on the 5' RACE reads, yielding one entry per CDR3 protein. The repertoire holds about 210,000 distinct CDR3 sequences, about 27% seen once, with about an eighth in the top ten. Sample: PBMCs or a T cell subset sorted from them (not recorded which). These receptors were taken from an adult woman who had mild COVID-19 (a few samples of this study predate the infection). Cell type and time point are not known. Both conserved end residues are part of each CDR3. Each record gives: CDR3 DNA, CDR3 protein, clone size, V gene, D gene, J gene. D genes are given only for firm matches. Where a row states a size, it is once, few, many or the class of an expanded clone; other rows omit it.

DNA: TGTGCCATGGGCCCCGGGGAGCTGTTTTTT
CDR3: CAMGPGELFF
size: -
V: TRBV4-2
D: -
J: TRBJ2-2

DNA: TGCGCCAGCAGCCAGGAGGGACACCGGGTTGAAGCTTTCTTT
CDR3: CASSQEGHRVEAFF
size: -
V: TRBV4-1
D: -
J: TRBJ1-1

DNA: TGTGCCATCAGGAAAGGGACAGCCGAGCAGTTCTTC
CDR3: CAIRKGTAEQFF
size: -
V: TRBV10-3
D: TRBD1
J: TRBJ2-1

DNA: TGTGCCAGCAGCTTTAGCGGAACCACCGGGGAGCTGTTTTTT
CDR3: CASSFSGTTGELFF
size: few
V: TRBV3-1
D: -
J: TRBJ2-2

DNA: TGCAGTGCTAGGGACAGGGGGAAGGACTATGGCTACACCTTC
CDR3: CSARDRGKDYGYTF
size: -
V: TRBV20-1
D: TRBD1
J: TRBJ1-2

DNA: TGTGCCAGCAGCTCCACACTCGGGCTAGCGGGAGGGCCGACCTACGAGCAGTACTTC
CDR3: CASSSTLGLAGGPTYEQYF
size: once
V: TRBV5-6
D: TRBD2
J: TRBJ2-7

DNA: TGTGCCAGCAGCGTATCGGGGACCCGATACAATGAGCAGTTCTTC
CDR3: CASSVSGTRYNEQFF
size: few
V: TRBV9
D: -
J: TRBJ2-1

DNA: TGCGCCAGCAGTGACAGGAACACTGAAGCTTTCTTT
CDR3: CASSDRNTEAFF
size: once
V: TRBV5-1
D: -
J: TRBJ1-1

DNA: TGTGCCAGCAGTTTTCAGGCGGGTAACGAGCAGTACTTC
CDR3: CASSFQAGNEQYF
size: few
V: TRBV12-3/TRBV12-4
D: -
J: TRBJ2-7

DNA: TGTGCCAGCAGCGTAGAGGGGGGGGCCCCAGATACGCAGTATTTT
CDR3: CASSVEGGAPDTQYF
size: many
V: TRBV9
D: -
J: TRBJ2-3

DNA: TGTGCCAGCAGCACGCCATATACAGGGGGGTCCTACGAGCAGTACTTC
CDR3: CASSTPYTGGSYEQYF
size: -
V: TRBV7-2
D: TRBD1
J: TRBJ2-7

DNA: TGTGCCAGTAGTAAGGGTCGGGCTGAAGCTTTCTTT
CDR3: CASSKGRAEAFF
size: -
V: TRBV19
D: -
J: TRBJ1-1

DNA: TGTGCCACCTCCCGGACTAGCGGAAACACCGGGGAGCTGTTTTTT
CDR3: CATSRTSGNTGELFF
size: -
V: TRBV3-1
D: TRBD2
J: TRBJ2-2

DNA: TGTGCCAGCAGCCAAGATGGCCCGCAGGGCTACGAGCAGTACTTC
CDR3: CASSQDGPQGYEQYF
size: few
V: TRBV14
D: -
J: TRBJ2-7

DNA: TGTGCCAGCAGCCGTTCAGGGGCAAGCACTGAAGCTTTCTTT
CDR3: CASSRSGASTEAFF
size: -
V: TRBV9
D: -
J: TRBJ1-1

DNA: TGTGCCAGCAGTTTAGCGCCTGGCGGACGTTCGACAGATACGCAGTATTTT
CDR3: CASSLAPGGRSTDTQYF
size: -
V: TRBV12-3/TRBV12-4
D: -
J: TRBJ2-3

DNA: TGCAGTGCTCGTAGCGGGAGAAAACAAGAGACCCAGTACTTC
CDR3: CSARSGRKQETQYF
size: few
V: TRBV20-1
D: TRBD2
J: TRBJ2-5

DNA: TGTGCCATCAATCCGGGACAGGGCTCAAACTATGGCTACACCTTC
CDR3: CAINPGQGSNYGYTF
size: -
V: TRBV10-3
D: TRBD1
J: TRBJ1-2

DNA: TGTGCCAGCAGCTCTCTAGCGGGAGGCCCTCCCGGGGAGCTGTTTTTT
CDR3: CASSSLAGGPPGELFF
size: few
V: TRBV11-3
D: TRBD2
J: TRBJ2-2

DNA: TGTGCCAGCAGTTTAGGTTCACAATCATACACTGAAGCTTTCTTT
CDR3: CASSLGSQSYTEAFF
size: -
V: TRBV28
D: -
J: TRBJ1-1

DNA: TGCGCCAGCAGCTCCACTAGCGTCTCCTACAATGAGCAGTTCTTC
CDR3: CASSSTSVSYNEQFF
size: -
V: TRBV5-1
D: TRBD2
J: TRBJ2-1

DNA: TGTGCCAGCAGGGGATCCGGGACAGGGTACTCCTACGAGCAGTACTTC
CDR3: CASRGSGTGYSYEQYF
size: few
V: TRBV13
D: TRBD1
J: TRBJ2-7

DNA: TGTGCCAGCAGTGTTCAGGGAGACACTGAAGCTTTCTTT
CDR3: CASSVQGDTEAFF
size: -
V: TRBV6-6
D: -
J: TRBJ1-1

DNA: TGTGCCAGCAGAAGTCTCCAAGAGACCCAGTACTTC
CDR3: CASRSLQETQYF
size: few
V: TRBV12-3/TRBV12-4
D: -
J: TRBJ2-5

DNA: TGTGCCAGCAGCCACCTGATTGGAGCGGGGGACCCCGAGCAGTACTTC
CDR3: CASSHLIGAGDPEQYF
size: many
V: TRBV7-8
D: TRBD2
J: TRBJ2-7

DNA: TGTGCCAGCAGGCCTGACTCCACTGAAGCTTTCTTT
CDR3: CASRPDSTEAFF
size: -
V: TRBV12-3/TRBV12-4
D: -
J: TRBJ1-1

DNA: TGTGCCAGCAGCGTAAAAGCGGGGGGGCCTGCGGACAATGAGCAGTTCTTC
CDR3: CASSVKAGGPADNEQFF
size: -
V: TRBV9
D: TRBD2
J: TRBJ2-1

DNA: TGTGCCAGCAGCGGGACAGGACTAGCGGGCACAGATACGCAGTATTTT
CDR3: CASSGTGLAGTDTQYF
size: -
V: TRBV6-2/TRBV6-3
D: TRBD2
J: TRBJ2-3

DNA: TGTGCCAGCAGCAAACGGACAGGGACCTACAATGAGCAGTTCTTC
CDR3: CASSKRTGTYNEQFF
size: -
V: TRBV21-1
D: -
J: TRBJ2-1

DNA: TGTGCCAGCAGTGATAGCGGGGGGCTGGGGCAGCCCCAGCATTTT
CDR3: CASSDSGGLGQPQHF
size: -
V: TRBV25-1
D: -
J: TRBJ1-5

DNA: TGTGCCATCAGTGAGTCAGGGGAGCTGTTTTTT
CDR3: CAISESGELFF
size: -
V: TRBV10-3
D: -
J: TRBJ2-2

DNA: TGCGCCAGCAGAGCTCCGGGACTAGCGGGAGGGCCCCCAATAGATACGCAGTATTTT
CDR3: CASRAPGLAGGPPIDTQYF
size: -
V: TRBV10-2
D: TRBD2
J: TRBJ2-3

DNA: TGCGCCAGTACCTGGGGGGCTCATACGCAGTATTTT
CDR3: CASTWGAHTQYF
size: few
V: TRBV23-1
D: -
J: TRBJ2-3

DNA: TGTGCCAGTAGTATCGACAGGAACTATGGCTACACCTTC
CDR3: CASSIDRNYGYTF
size: many
V: TRBV19
D: -
J: TRBJ1-2

DNA: TGTGCCAGCAGTTTAAGAGGGGGTGATTCACCCCTCCACTTT
CDR3: CASSLRGGDSPLHF
size: few
V: TRBV12-3/TRBV12-4
D: -
J: TRBJ1-6

DNA: TGTGCCAGCAGTTTAATTCCCGGGGAGCTGTTTTTT
CDR3: CASSLIPGELFF
size: few
V: TRBV12-3/TRBV12-4
D: -
J: TRBJ2-2

DNA: TGTGCCAGCACCCATGGACAGGGAGGGACCGGGGAGCTGTTTTTT
CDR3: CASTHGQGGTGELFF
size: -
V: TRBV7-6
D: -
J: TRBJ2-2

DNA: TGCAGCGTTGAACGGAGGAACTCTGGGGCCAACGTCCTGACTTTC
CDR3: CSVERRNSGANVLTF
size: few
V: TRBV29-1
D: -
J: TRBJ2-6

DNA: TGTGCCAGCAGGGTAACCTCAGGGGGTGAGCAGTTCTTC
CDR3: CASRVTSGGEQFF
size: -
V: TRBV12-3/TRBV12-4
D: TRBD1
J: TRBJ2-1

DNA: TGCGCCAGCAGCTATACCTTTGGAGGGCCCTACGAGCAGTACTTC
CDR3: CASSYTFGGPYEQYF
size: -
V: TRBV4-1
D: -
J: TRBJ2-7

DNA: TGCGCCAGCAGCCAAGATAATGCTAGCGGACAGTTCTTC
CDR3: CASSQDNASGQFF
size: -
V: TRBV4-3
D: TRBD2
J: TRBJ2-1

DNA: TGCAGTGCCGAGGCAGGGTCCACAGATACGCAGTATTTT
CDR3: CSAEAGSTDTQYF
size: -
V: TRBV20-1
D: -
J: TRBJ2-3

DNA: TGTGCCATCAGTGTTGGGGACCAGACTGAAGCTTTCTTT
CDR3: CAISVGDQTEAFF
size: few
V: TRBV10-3
D: -
J: TRBJ1-1

DNA: TGTGCCAGCAGCTTAGCGTCCGGGACAGGGGCTGGCTACACCTTC
CDR3: CASSLASGTGAGYTF
size: -
V: TRBV7-8
D: TRBD1
J: TRBJ1-2

DNA: TGTGCCAGCAGCTCCTGGGACAGTCGGAACACTGAAGCTTTCTTT
CDR3: CASSSWDSRNTEAFF
size: -
V: TRBV11-3
D: TRBD1
J: TRBJ1-1

DNA: TGCGCCAGCAGCCAAGTGGACAGAGTATATGGCTACACCTTC
CDR3: CASSQVDRVYGYTF
size: few
V: TRBV4-1
D: -
J: TRBJ1-2

DNA: TGTGCCAGCAGCGGGAGACTAGCGAACCAAGAGACCCAGTACTTC
CDR3: CASSGRLANQETQYF
size: -
V: TRBV3-1
D: TRBD2
J: TRBJ2-5

DNA: TGTGCCAGCAGCCCTCTGGACGGGTTCTTTGGCTACACCTTC
CDR3: CASSPLDGFFGYTF
size: once
V: TRBV7-2
D: -
J: TRBJ1-2

DNA: TGCGCCAGCAGCCCCACACCTAGCGGGGGCCAAGAGACCCAGTACTTC
CDR3: CASSPTPSGGQETQYF
size: -
V: TRBV4-1
D: TRBD2
J: TRBJ2-5

DNA: TGTGCCAGCACCCGGACAGGGGGCTCCTACGAGCAGTACTTC
CDR3: CASTRTGGSYEQYF
size: -
V: TRBV27
D: TRBD1
J: TRBJ2-7